What follows describes a single T cell receptor beta chain. Its antigen is currently unknown. The junction departs from the called germline gene at one end, perhaps through a read error. The sample originates from a study of T cell repertoires in cytomegalovirus infection. From the reads, TCRdb called clonotypes with MiXCR, one entry per CDR3 protein. This sample has 700,000 to 850,000 distinct CDR3 sequences; 30% to 35% occur once, and the top ten carry over 10%. Per germline, CDR1 ENHRY and CDR2 SYGVKD. The CDR3 runs to 12 residues. The rearrangement uses TRBV10-3 and TRBJ1-3; D gene uncertain. Sequencing was performed on cultured CD8+ T cells from PBMCs, taken from culture after CMV antigen stimulation. The origin of this receptor is a human donor in good health (CMV status not recorded). Some clones in this sample may be carry-over from other donors' samples. The CDR3 coding sequence is TGTGCCATCAAGGGTTCCGAAAACACCTTATATTTT. It encodes CAIKGSENTLYF.